This T cell receptor (beta chain) was recorded in a study of control samples from healthy donors and cancer patients. Clones were read by immunoSEQ multiplex PCR, and TCRdb kept only the in-frame ones, dropping some. The profile shows more than 75,000 clones, under 90% of them singletons. The CDR3 contains 13 residues. Trimming took 7 bases from V and 4 from J; bases not matched to a gene: 4. The germline gives CDR1 SGHDT, CDR2 YYEEEE. This receptor was taken from a man aged 45 to 65 in good health. Sequencing was carried out using blood. The J gene is TRBJ1-3, the V gene TRBV5-6, with 8 bases that match TRBD1. Here the CDR3 DNA reads TGTGCCAGCTTCGGGACAGGCGGAAACACCATATATTTT. Translation: CASFGTGGNTIYF.